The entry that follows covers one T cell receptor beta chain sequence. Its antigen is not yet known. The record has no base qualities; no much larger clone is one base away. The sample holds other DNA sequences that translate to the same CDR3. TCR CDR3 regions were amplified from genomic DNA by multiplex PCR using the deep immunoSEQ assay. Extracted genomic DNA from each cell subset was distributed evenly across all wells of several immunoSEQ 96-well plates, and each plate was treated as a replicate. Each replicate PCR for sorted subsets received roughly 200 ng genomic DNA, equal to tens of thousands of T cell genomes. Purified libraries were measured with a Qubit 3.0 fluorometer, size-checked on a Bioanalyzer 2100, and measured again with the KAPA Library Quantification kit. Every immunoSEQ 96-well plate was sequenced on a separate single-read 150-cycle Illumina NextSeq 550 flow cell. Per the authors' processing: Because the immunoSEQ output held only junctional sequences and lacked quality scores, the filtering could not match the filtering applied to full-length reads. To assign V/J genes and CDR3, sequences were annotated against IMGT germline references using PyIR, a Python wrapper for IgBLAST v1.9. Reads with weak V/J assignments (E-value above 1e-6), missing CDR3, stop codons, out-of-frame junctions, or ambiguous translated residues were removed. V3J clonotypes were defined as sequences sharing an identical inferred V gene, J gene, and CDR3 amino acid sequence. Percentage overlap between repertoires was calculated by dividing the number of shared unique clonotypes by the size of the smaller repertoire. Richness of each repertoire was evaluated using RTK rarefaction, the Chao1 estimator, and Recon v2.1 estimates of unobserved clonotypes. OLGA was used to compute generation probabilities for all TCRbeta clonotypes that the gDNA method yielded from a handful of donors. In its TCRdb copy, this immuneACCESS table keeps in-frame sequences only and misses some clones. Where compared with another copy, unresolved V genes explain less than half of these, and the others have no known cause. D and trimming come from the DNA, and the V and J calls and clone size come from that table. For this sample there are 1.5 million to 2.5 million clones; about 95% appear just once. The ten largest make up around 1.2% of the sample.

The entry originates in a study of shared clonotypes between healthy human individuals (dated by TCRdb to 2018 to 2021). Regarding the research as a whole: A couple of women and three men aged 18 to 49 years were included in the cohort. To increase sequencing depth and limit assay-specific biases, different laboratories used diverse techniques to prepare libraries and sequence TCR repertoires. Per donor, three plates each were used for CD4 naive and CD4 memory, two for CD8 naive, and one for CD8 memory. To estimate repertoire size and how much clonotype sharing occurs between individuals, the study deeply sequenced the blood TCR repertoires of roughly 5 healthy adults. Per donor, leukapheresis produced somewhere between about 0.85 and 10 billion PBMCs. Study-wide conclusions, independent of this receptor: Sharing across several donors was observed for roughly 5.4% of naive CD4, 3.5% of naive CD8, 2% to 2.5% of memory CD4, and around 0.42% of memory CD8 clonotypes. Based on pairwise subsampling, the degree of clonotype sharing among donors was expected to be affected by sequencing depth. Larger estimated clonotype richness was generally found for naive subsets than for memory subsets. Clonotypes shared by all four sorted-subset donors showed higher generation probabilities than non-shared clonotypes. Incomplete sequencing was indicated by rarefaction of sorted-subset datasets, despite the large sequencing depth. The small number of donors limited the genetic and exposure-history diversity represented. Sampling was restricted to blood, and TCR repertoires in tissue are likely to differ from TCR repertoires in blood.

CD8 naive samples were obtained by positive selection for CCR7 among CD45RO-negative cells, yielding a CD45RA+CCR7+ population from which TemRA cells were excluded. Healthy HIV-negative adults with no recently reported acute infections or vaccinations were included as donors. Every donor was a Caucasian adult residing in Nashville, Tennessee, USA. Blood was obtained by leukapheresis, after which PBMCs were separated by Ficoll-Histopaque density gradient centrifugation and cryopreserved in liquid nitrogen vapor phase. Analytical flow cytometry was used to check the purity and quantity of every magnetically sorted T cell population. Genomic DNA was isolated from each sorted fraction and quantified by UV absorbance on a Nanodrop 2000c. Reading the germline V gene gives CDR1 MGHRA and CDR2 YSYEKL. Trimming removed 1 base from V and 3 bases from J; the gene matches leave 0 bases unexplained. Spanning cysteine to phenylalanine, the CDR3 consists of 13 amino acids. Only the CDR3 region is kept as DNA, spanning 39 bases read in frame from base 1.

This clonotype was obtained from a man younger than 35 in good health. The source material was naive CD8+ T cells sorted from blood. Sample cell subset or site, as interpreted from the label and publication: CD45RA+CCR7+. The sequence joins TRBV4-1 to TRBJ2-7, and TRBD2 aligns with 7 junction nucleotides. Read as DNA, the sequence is TGCGCCAGCAGCCAAGGGACTAGCTACGAGCAGTACTTC. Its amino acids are CASSQGTSYEQYF.